This record concerns one TCR beta chain sequence. This record belongs to a study of cytomegalovirus exposure and HLA in healthy donors. Profiled with immunoSEQ multiplex PCR; TCRdb holds only in-frame clones, not every one. The sample has 100,000 to 150,000 clones, 95% to 97% seen once. Germline CDR1 SGHNT, CDR2 YENEEA. The junction had 9 bases not matched to a gene; V was cut back by 4 bases and J by 4 bases. This CDR3 has 15 residues. The sequenced sample was PBMCs. V and J are TRBV11-3 and TRBJ1-1; 7 bases fit TRBD1. The source of this sequence is a man between 18 and 29 years old in good health and CMV-seronegative. For the CDR3, the DNA is TGTGCCAGCAGCTCTAGAGGGGGCTCGAGCACTGAAGCTTTCTTT. Encoded protein: CASSSRGGSSTEAFF.